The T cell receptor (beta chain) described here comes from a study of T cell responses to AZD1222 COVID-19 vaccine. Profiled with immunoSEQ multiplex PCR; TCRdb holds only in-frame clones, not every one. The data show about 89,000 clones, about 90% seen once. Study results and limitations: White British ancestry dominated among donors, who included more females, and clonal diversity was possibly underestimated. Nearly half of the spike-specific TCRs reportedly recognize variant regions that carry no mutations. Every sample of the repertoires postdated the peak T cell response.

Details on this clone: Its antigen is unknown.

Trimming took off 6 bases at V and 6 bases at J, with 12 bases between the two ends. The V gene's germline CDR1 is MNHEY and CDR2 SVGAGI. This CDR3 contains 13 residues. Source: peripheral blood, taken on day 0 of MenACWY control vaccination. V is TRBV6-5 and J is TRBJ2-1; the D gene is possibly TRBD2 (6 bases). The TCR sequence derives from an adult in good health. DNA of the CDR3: TGTGCCAGCAGGAGGGAGGTAGCCAATGAGCAGTTCTTC. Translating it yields CASRREVANEQFF.